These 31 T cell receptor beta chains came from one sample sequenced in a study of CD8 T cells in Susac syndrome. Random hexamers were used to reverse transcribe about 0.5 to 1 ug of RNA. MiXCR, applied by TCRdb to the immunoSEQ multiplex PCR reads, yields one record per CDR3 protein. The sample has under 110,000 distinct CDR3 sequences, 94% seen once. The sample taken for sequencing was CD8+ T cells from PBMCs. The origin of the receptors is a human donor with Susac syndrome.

The DNA of the CDR3 is TGTGCCAGCAGCTTGGGACAGGATTACTATGGCTACACCTTC. This encodes CASSLGQDYYGYTF. This chain joins TRBV5-6 and TRBJ1-2, with TRBD1 as a possible D gene (6 bases). The CDR3 length is 14 residues. Germline V gene lookup returns CDR1 SGHDT and CDR2 YYEEEE. V dropped 0 bases and J dropped 3 bases, with 9 bases sitting between them.

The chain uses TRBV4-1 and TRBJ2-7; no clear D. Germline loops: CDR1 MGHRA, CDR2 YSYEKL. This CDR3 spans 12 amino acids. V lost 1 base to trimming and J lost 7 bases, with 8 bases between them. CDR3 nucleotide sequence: TGCGCCAGCAGCCAAGGCACCCAGGAGCAGTACTTC. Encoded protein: CASSQGTQEQYF.

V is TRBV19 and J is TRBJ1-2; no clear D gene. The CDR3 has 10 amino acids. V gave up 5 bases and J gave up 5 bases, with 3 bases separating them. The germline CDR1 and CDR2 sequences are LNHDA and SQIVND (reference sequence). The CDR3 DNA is TGTGCCAGTAGTCAATATGGCTACACCTTC. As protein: CASSQYGYTF.

CDR3 loop: CASSDGGGYGYTF. CDR3 in DNA: TGTGCCAGCAGTGACGGGGGAGGATATGGCTACACCTTC. V usage is TRBV6-4 and J usage is TRBJ1-2, with a weak D call TRBD1 (5 bases). The length of the CDR3 is 13 residues. In germline, CDR1 is MRHNA, CDR2 SNTAGT. V was clipped by 2 bases and J by 5 bases, with 9 bases between them.

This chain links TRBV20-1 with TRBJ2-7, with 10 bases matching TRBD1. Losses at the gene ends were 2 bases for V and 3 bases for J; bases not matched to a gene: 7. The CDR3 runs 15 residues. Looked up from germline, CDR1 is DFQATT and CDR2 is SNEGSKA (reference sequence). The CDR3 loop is CSARSPGQGNYEQYF. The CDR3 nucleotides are TGCAGTGCTAGATCCCCGGGACAGGGGAACTACGAGCAGTACTTC.

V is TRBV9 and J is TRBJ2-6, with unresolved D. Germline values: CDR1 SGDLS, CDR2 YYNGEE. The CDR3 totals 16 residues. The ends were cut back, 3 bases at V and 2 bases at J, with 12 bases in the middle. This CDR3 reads CASSDSDNPGANVLTF. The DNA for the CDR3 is TGTGCCAGCAGCGACAGCGACAACCCTGGGGCCAACGTCCTGACTTTC.

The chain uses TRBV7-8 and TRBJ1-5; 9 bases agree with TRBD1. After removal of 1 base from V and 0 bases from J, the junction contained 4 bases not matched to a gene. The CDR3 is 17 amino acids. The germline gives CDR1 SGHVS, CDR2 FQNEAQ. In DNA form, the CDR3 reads TGTGCCAGCAGCTTAGGGCCACAGGGGGCTAGCAATCAGCCCCAGCATTTT. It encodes CASSLGPQGASNQPQHF.

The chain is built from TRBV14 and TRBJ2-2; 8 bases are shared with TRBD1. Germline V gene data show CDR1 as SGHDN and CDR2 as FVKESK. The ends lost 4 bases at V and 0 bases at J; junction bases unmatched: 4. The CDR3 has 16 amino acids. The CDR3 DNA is TGTGCCAGCAGCCCTCCGGGACAGGCGAACACCGGGGAGCTGTTTTTT. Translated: CASSPPGQANTGELFF.

CDR3 in DNA: TGTGCCACCAGCAACGAAGGGGGCTACACCTTC. Its translation: CATSNEGGYTF. The rearrangement uses TRBV15 and TRBJ1-2; D unclear. The CDR3 covers 11 residues. Germline V CDR1 and CDR2: LNHNV, YYDKDF (reference sequence). Deletions cut 4 bases from V and 8 bases from J, with 8 bases between. Full variable domain (remainder filled in from reference TRBV15 and TRBJ1-2): DAMVIQNPRYQVTQFGKPVTLSCSQTLNHNVMYWYQQKSSQAPKLLFHYYDKDFNNEADTPDNFQSRRPNTSFCFLDIRSPGLGDTAMYLCATSNEGGYTFGSGTRLTVV.

The CDR3 here is CASSQTTARPDTQYF. The CDR3 region has the DNA TGCGCCAGCAGCCAAACAACGGCCCGTCCAGATACGCAGTATTTT. This chain links TRBV4-1 with TRBJ2-3; no clear D gene. CDR1 is MGHRA, CDR2 YSYEKL, per germline. V was trimmed by 2 bases and J by 4 bases, leaving 13 bases between them. The CDR3 consists of 15 residues.

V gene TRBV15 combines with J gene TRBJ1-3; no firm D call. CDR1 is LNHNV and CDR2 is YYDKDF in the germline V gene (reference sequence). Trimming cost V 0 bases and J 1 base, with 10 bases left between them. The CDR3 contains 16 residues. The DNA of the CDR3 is TGTGCCACCAGCAGAGATGCCCAGGCATCTGGAAACACCATATATTTT. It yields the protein CATSRDAQASGNTIYF.

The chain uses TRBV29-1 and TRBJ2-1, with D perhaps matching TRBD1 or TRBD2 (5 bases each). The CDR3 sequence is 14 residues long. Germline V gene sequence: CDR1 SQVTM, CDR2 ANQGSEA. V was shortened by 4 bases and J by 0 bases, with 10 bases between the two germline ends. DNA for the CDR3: TGCAGCGTTGGGGACCTGAGCTCCTACAATGAGCAGTTCTTC. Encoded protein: CSVGDLSSYNEQFF.

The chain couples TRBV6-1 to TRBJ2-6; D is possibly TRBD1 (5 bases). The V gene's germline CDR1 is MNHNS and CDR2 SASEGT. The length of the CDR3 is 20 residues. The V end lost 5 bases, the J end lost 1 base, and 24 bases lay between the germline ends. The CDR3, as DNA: TGTGCCAGCAGTCCTATATCAGGGATAAGGTTAGAGTCTGGGGCCAACGTCCTGACTTTC. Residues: CASSPISGIRLESGANVLTF.

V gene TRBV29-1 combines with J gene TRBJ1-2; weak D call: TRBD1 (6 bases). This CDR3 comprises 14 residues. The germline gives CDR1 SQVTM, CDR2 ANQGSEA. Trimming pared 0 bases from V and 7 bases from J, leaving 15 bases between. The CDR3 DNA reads TGCAGCGTTGAAGACCCCAGGGGCCCACGTGGCTACACCTTC. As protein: CSVEDPRGPRGYTF.

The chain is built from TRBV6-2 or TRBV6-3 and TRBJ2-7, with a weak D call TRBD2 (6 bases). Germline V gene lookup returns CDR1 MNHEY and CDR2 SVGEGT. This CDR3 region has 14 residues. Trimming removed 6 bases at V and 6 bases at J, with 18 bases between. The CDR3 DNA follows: TGTGCCAGCAGCGGGGGTGCGGTGGCGGTCGAGCAGTACTTC. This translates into CASSGGAVAVEQYF.

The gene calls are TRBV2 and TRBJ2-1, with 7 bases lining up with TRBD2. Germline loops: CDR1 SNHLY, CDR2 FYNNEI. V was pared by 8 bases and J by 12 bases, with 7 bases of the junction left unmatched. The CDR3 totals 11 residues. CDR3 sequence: CASPAGRSQFF. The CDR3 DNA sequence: TGTGCCAGCCCAGCGGGACGGTCGCAGTTCTTC.

The CDR3 loop is CASGEGGELFF. The CDR3 DNA reads TGTGCCAGCGGGGAGGGTGGGGAGCTGTTTTTT. The chain is built from TRBV6-6 and TRBJ2-2; TRBD2 aligns across 7 bases. CDR1 and CDR2 from the germline V gene are MNHNY and SVGAGI (reference sequence). The V and J ends lost 8 bases and 8 bases, in that order; junction bases with no gene match: 2. This CDR3 spans 11 amino acids.

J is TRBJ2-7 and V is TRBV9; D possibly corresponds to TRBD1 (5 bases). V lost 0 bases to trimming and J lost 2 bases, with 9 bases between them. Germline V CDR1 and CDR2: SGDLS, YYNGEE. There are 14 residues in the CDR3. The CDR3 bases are TGTGCCAGCAGCGTAGAACCAGGGACCTACGAGCAGTACTTC. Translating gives CASSVEPGTYEQYF.

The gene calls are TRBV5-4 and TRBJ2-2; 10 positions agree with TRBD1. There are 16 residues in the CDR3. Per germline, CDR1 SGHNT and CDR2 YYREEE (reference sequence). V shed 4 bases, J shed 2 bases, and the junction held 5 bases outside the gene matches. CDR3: CASSPGQGENTGELFF. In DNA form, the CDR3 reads TGTGCCAGCAGCCCAGGACAGGGGGAAAACACCGGGGAGCTGTTTTTT.

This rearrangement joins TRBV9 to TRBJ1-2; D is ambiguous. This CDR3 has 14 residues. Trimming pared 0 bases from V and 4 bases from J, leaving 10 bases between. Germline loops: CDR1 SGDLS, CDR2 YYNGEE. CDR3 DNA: TGTGCCAGCAGCGTAGGAGCGGATAGCTATGGCTACACCTTC. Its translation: CASSVGADSYGYTF.

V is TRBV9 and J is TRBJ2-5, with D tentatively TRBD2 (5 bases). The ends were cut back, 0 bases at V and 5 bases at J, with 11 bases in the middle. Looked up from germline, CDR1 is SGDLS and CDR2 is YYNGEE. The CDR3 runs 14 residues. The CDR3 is CASSVDGSGETQYF. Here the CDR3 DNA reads TGTGCCAGCAGCGTAGATGGGAGTGGGGAGACCCAGTACTTC.

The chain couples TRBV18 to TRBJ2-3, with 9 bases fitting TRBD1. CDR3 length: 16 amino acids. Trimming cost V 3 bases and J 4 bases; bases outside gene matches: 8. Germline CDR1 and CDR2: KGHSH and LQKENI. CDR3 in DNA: TGTGCCAGCTCACCCCCGGGACAGGGAGTCCCAGATACGCAGTATTTT. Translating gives CASSPPGQGVPDTQYF.

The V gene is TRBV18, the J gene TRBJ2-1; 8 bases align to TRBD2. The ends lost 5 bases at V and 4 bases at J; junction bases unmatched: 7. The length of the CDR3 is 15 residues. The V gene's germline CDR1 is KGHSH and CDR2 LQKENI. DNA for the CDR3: TGTGCCAGCTCATCAACGGGGGGGCCGTACAATGAGCAGTTCTTC. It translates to CASSSTGGPYNEQFF.

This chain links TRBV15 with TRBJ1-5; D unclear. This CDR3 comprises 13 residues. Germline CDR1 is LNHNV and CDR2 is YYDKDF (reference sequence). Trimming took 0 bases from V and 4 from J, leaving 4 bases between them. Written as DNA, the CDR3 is TGTGCCACCAGCAGAGATGAAAATCAGCCCCAGCATTTT. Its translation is CATSRDENQPQHF. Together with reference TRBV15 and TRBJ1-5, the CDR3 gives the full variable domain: DAMVIQNPRYQVTQFGKPVTLSCSQTLNHNVMYWYQQKSSQAPKLLFHYYDKDFNNEADTPDNFQSRRPNTSFCFLDIRSPGLGDTAMYLCATSRDENQPQHFGDGTRLSIL.

CDR3 DNA: TGTGCCAGCAGCTTTAGTACGGGGGAAAACAATGAGCAGTTCTTC. Protein: CASSFSTGENNEQFF. The rearrangement uses TRBV7-9 and TRBJ2-1, with a tentative D call TRBD2 (6 bases). This CDR3 is 15 amino acids long. Looked up from germline, CDR1 is SEHNR and CDR2 is FQNEAQ (reference sequence). Trimming took off 3 bases at V and 5 bases at J, with 14 bases between the two ends.

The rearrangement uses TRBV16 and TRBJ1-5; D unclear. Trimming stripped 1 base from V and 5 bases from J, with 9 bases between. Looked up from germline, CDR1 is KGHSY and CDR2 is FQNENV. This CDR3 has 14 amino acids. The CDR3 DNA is TGTGCCAGCAGCCAATTAGCCCGGGATCAGCCCCAGCATTTT. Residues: CASSQLARDQPQHF.

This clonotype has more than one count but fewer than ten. The CDR3 loop reads CASSVVGTGELFF. CDR3 nucleotide sequence: TGTGCCAGCAGCGTCGTAGGGACCGGGGAGCTGTTTTTT. The V gene is TRBV9, the J gene TRBJ2-2, with D unclear. Germline CDR1 SGDLS, CDR2 YYNGEE. V was pared by 2 bases and J by 5 bases, with 7 bases between. The length of the CDR3 is 13 residues.

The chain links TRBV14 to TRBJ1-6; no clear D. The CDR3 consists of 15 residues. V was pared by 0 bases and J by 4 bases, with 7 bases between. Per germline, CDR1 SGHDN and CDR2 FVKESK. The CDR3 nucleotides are TGTGCCAGCAGCCAAGATCCTCCGTATAATTCACCCCTCCACTTT. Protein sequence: CASSQDPPYNSPLHF.

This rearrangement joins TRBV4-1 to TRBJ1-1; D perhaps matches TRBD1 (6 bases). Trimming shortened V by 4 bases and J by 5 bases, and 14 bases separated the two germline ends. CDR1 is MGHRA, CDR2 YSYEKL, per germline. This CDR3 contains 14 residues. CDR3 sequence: CASSPGAGGTEAFF. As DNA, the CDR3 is TGCGCCAGCAGCCCGGGGGCGGGGGGTACTGAAGCTTTCTTT.

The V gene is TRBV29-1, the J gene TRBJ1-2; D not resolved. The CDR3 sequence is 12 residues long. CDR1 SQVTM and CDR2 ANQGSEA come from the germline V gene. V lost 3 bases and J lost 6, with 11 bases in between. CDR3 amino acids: CSVDNGVHGYTF. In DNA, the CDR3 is TGCAGCGTTGATAACGGGGTGCATGGCTACACCTTC.

CDR3 bases: TGCGCCAGCAGCCAAGAAGGGGCAGGCCTTACTAACTATGGCTACACCTTC. It specifies CASSQEGAGLTNYGYTF. J is TRBJ1-2 and V is TRBV4-1; possibly TRBD1 for D (5 bases). Germline assignment: CDR1 MGHRA and CDR2 YSYEKL. This CDR3 contains 17 residues. Trimming took 0 bases from V and 0 from J, leaving 14 bases between them.